Listed here are 8 T cell receptor beta chains from one sample, sequenced in a study of radiotherapy plus CTLA-4 blockade in lung cancer. Assay used: immunoSEQ multiplex PCR; TCRdb lists only in-frame clones, some missing. The table includes approximately 97,000 clones, about 80% detected once. Specimen: peripheral blood, collected from a patient treated with radiotherapy plus ipilimumab. Receptor source: a human donor with non-small cell lung cancer who had stable disease on radiotherapy plus ipilimumab.

The chain employs TRBV7-2 and TRBJ2-7; D unresolved. The CDR3 covers 12 residues. Germline assignment: CDR1 SGHTA and CDR2 FQGNSA. The V gene lost 3 bases and the J gene lost 0 bases, with 3 bases spanning the gap. As DNA, the CDR3 is TGTGCCAGCAGCTTCGCCTCCTACGAGCAGTACTTC. Its protein product is CASSFASYEQYF.

This chain links TRBV5-8 with TRBJ2-7, with D tentatively TRBD1 (6 bases). V lost 3 bases, J lost 4 bases, and 14 bases lay in between. CDR3 size: 14 residues. Germline V gene data show CDR1 as SGHTS and CDR2 as YDEGEE. The CDR3 nucleotides are TGTGCCAGCAGCTCCCCGACAGGAGAGTACGAGCAGTACTTC. Residues: CASSSPTGEYEQYF.

V usage is TRBV7-2 and J usage is TRBJ2-1, with D possibly TRBD2 on 6 matching bases. V was clipped by 2 bases and J by 5 bases, with 10 bases between them. Germline V gene lookup returns CDR1 SGHTA and CDR2 FQGNSA. CDR3 length: 14 residues. The CDR3 region is CASSLNSGDNEQFF. The CDR3 nucleotides read TGTGCCAGCAGCTTAAATTCGGGAGACAATGAGCAGTTCTTC. Combining the CDR3 with reference TRBV7-2 and TRBJ2-1 gives the whole variable domain GAGVSQSPSNKVTEKGKDVELRCDPISGHTALYWYRQSLGQGLEFLIYFQGNSAPDKSGLPSDRFSAERTGGSVSTLTIQRTQQEDSAVYLCASSLNSGDNEQFFGPGTRLTVL.

V gene TRBV30 combines with J gene TRBJ2-1, with 14 bases identical to TRBD2. The CDR3 is 17 residues long. With 0 bases clipped from V and 10 bases from J, the junction kept 11 bases outside the gene matches. Per the germline V gene, CDR1 is GTSNPN and CDR2 is SVGIG (reference sequence). CDR3 nucleotide sequence: TGTGCCTGGAGTGTATGGACCGGGACTAGCGGGAGAGGCGAGCAGTTCTTC. Protein product: CAWSVWTGTSGRGEQFF.

This chain connects TRBV7-2 to TRBJ1-6; 7 positions match TRBD1. CDR3 size: 15 residues. In germline, CDR1 is SGHTA, CDR2 FQGNSA. The V gene end was trimmed by 5 bases and the J gene end by 9 bases; junction bases not matched to a gene: 10. The CDR3 loop reads CASSPRTGVGSPLHF. CDR3 DNA sequence: TGTGCCAGCAGCCCAAGGACAGGTGTCGGTTCACCCCTCCACTTT.

J is TRBJ2-1 and V is TRBV5-6; 7 nucleotides align to TRBD1. V dropped 7 bases and J dropped 0; count of bases not matched to a gene: 7. The CDR3 has 15 residues. In germline, CDR1 is SGHDT, CDR2 YYEEEE. DNA for the CDR3: TGTGCCAGCCACAGGGGTCACTCCTCCTACAATGAGCAGTTCTTC. Translation gives CASHRGHSSYNEQFF. The variable domain in full, completed from reference TRBV5-6 and TRBJ2-1, reads DAGVTQSPTHLIKTRGQQVTLRCSPKSGHDTVSWYQQALGQGPQFIFQYYEEEERQRGNFPDRFSGHQFPNYSSELNVNALLLGDSALYLCASHRGHSSYNEQFFGPGTRLTVL.

This clone was detected only once. This chain links TRBV5-1 with TRBJ2-5; a possible D gene is TRBD2 (6 bases). Germline assignment: CDR1 SGHRS and CDR2 YFSETQ. CDR3 length: 16 residues. Trimming stripped 1 base from V and 5 bases from J, with 18 bases between. The chain's CDR3 is CASSLSPSVAGETQYF. CDR3 DNA: TGCGCCAGCAGCTTGAGTCCTAGCGTGGCCGGGGAGACCCAGTACTTC.

The gene calls are TRBV5-6 and TRBJ2-3; 10 nucleotides line up with TRBD1. V lost 6 bases, J lost 3 bases, and 7 bases stayed unmatched. CDR1 and CDR2 (germline): SGHDT, YYEEEE. This CDR3 contains 15 residues. The CDR3: CASIRTGGLTDTQYF. CDR3 bases: TGTGCCAGCATTCGGACAGGGGGATTGACAGATACGCAGTATTTT.